This TCR beta chain derives from a study of early stage breast cancer tumors. At the level of the study: ER+/PR+/HER2- status applied to about 70% of the 16 invasive breast tumors. Under 10 ER+/PR+/HER2- tumors were invasive ductal; four were invasive lobular.

General observations from the study: Most shared enriched TCRB sequences were commonly generated ones. Tumors had approximately 2.5-fold higher T cell density than normal breast.

A remark on this clone: What it binds is unknown.

V dropped 4 bases and J dropped 10 bases, with 12 bases sitting between them. The CDR3 has 11 residues. Germline values: CDR1 GTSNPN, CDR2 SVGIG (reference sequence). Using immunoSEQ multiplex PCR, the repertoire was profiled, and TCRdb retains in-frame clones only, with some absent. This table has about 53,000 clones, about 93% appearing once. The rearrangement uses TRBV30 and TRBJ2-3; D possibly corresponds to TRBD2 (5 bases). Sequenced sample: blood. The sequence came from a person aged 70 to 85 with breast cancer. The CDR3 here is CAWIGLAAQYF. The CDR3 DNA reads TGTGCCTGGATCGGCCTAGCAGCGCAGTATTTT. Looking up the rest from reference TRBV30 and TRBJ2-3 gives the full variable domain: SQTIHQWPATLVQPVGSPLSLECTVEGTSNPNLYWYRQAAGRGLQLLFYSVGIGQISSEVPQNLSASRPQDRQFILSSKKLLLSDSGFYLCAWIGLAAQYFGPGTRLTVL.